These 25 T cell receptor beta chains share one sample of origin, sequenced in a study of beta chain features in type 1 diabetes listed by TCRdb under 2018. Libraries were made using the immunoSEQ multiplex PCR assay. The entire isolated RNA was reverse transcribed using the High Capacity cDNA Reverse Transcription Kit, and thus expressed TCRB transcripts were sequenced. Held by TCRdb, this immuneACCESS table contains in-frame sequences only and omits some clones. Under half of the omission traces to an unresolved V gene where checked; the cause of the rest is unknown. Here the sample has over 150,000 clones; roughly 8.1% occur a single time. The ten most abundant clones make up about 0.6% of the sample. The sequencing input was central memory CD4+ T cells from blood. The receptors were gathered from a young man in good health.

This chain connects TRBV29-1 to TRBJ2-7; 7 nucleotides match TRBD2. V was pared by 5 bases and J by 2 bases, with 6 bases of the junction left unmatched. CDR1 is SQVTM and CDR2 is ANQGSEA in the germline V gene. The CDR3 is 13 amino acids. CDR3 in DNA: TGCAGCGTTCCAGGACTAGGAGCCTACGAGCAGTACTTC. Amino acid sequence: CSVPGLGAYEQYF.

This clone has a handful of counts. The rearrangement uses TRBV6-5 and TRBJ2-1, with D unclear. CDR3 length: 12 residues. Trimming stripped 6 bases from V and 8 bases from J, with 11 bases between. Per the germline V gene, CDR1 is MNHEY and CDR2 is SVGAGI. The CDR3 is CASSRQDHEQFF. For the CDR3, the DNA is TGTGCCAGCAGCCGTCAGGATCATGAGCAGTTCTTC.

This chain uses TRBV30 with TRBJ2-1, with D maybe TRBD2 (5 bases). The length of the CDR3 is 13 residues. CDR1 and CDR2 (germline): GTSNPN, SVGIG (reference sequence). The V end was cut by 7 bases, the J end by 7 bases, with 17 bases between. The CDR3 bases are TGTGCCTCCTTGCCGCTAGCTACTAATGAGCAGTTCTTC. Amino acid sequence: CASLPLATNEQFF.

This clone was picked up a small number of times. The chain uses TRBV9 and TRBJ1-2; maybe TRBD1 (6 bases). Germline values: CDR1 SGDLS, CDR2 YYNGEE. CDR3 length: 14 amino acids. V was trimmed by 2 bases and J by 8 bases, leaving 16 bases between them. CDR3 DNA: TGTGCCAGCAGCGTTCAGGCAGGGGTCGGAGGCTACACCTTC. This gives the protein CASSVQAGVGGYTF.

J is TRBJ2-3 and V is TRBV9, with a weak D call TRBD1 (6 bases). The CDR3 is 13 amino acids. V was pared by 4 bases and J by 6 bases, with 12 bases between. Germline assignment: CDR1 SGDLS and CDR2 YYNGEE. The CDR3 DNA reads TGTGCCAGCAGCCACGAAAGGGGGGATACGCAGTATTTT. Encoded protein: CASSHERGDTQYF.

The J gene is TRBJ2-3, the V gene TRBV18; 14 bases fit TRBD2. V shed 2 bases, J shed 2 bases, and the junction held 3 bases outside the gene matches. The CDR3 extends over 17 amino acids. CDR1 and CDR2 from the germline V gene are KGHSH and LQKENI. The CDR3 here is CASSPRTSGRNTDTQYF. CDR3 DNA: TGTGCCAGCTCACCAAGGACTAGCGGGAGGAACACAGATACGCAGTATTTT.

This clone occurred a few times. This chain joins TRBV6-5 and TRBJ1-2; D is possibly TRBD1 (6 bases). The germline gives CDR1 MNHEY, CDR2 SVGAGI. The CDR3 runs to 14 residues. The V gene lost 7 bases and the J gene lost 4 bases, with 16 bases spanning the gap. The CDR3 sequence is CASNRDRSAYGYTF. CDR3 nucleotides: TGTGCCAGCAACCGAGACAGGTCGGCCTATGGCTACACCTTC.

This chain joins TRBV5-1 and TRBJ2-5; 8 bases map to TRBD2. TRBJ2-7 explains the end of the DNA better; the J call may be wrong. Looked up from germline, CDR1 is SGHRS and CDR2 is YFSETQ. The CDR3 length is 14 residues. The CDR3 is CASSLAGLVYEQYF. CDR3 nucleotides: TGCGCCAGCAGCTTGGCGGGACTAGTCTACGAGCAGTACTTC.

The V gene is TRBV30, the J gene TRBJ2-2; weak D call: TRBD1 (6 bases). Germline-derived CDR1 and CDR2 are GTSNPN and SVGIG (reference sequence). The CDR3 runs 16 residues. Trimming pared 3 bases from V and 1 base from J, leaving 15 bases between. For the CDR3, the DNA is TGTGCCTGGAGGAGCCGAGGACAGAGGAACACCGGGGAGCTGTTTTTT. Protein product: CAWRSRGQRNTGELFF. The full variable domain, its missing parts supplied by reference TRBV30 and TRBJ2-2, is SQTIHQWPATLVQPVGSPLSLECTVEGTSNPNLYWYRQAAGRGLQLLFYSVGIGQISSEVPQNLSASRPQDRQFILSSKKLLLSDSGFYLCAWRSRGQRNTGELFFGEGSRLTVL.

The rearrangement joins TRBV7-8 to TRBJ1-2, with D perhaps TRBD1 (5 bases). V gave up 6 bases and J gave up 8 bases, with 13 bases separating them. This CDR3 is built from 12 residues. Germline CDR1 reads SGHVS; CDR2 reads FQNEAQ. In nucleotides, the CDR3 is TGTGCCAGCAGTCAGGGTGCCGACGGCTACACCTTC. Translation gives CASSQGADGYTF.

On this clone: Within the sample, other DNA sequences also encode this same CDR3. The chain carries TRBV27 and TRBJ2-5, with 9 bases that match TRBD1. The germline CDR1 and CDR2 sequences are MNHEY and SMNVEV (reference sequence). The CDR3 has 14 amino acids. With 3 bases clipped from V and 2 bases from J, the junction kept 1 base outside the gene matches. The CDR3 loop reads CASSFGTGQETQYF. The CDR3 DNA is TGTGCCAGCAGTTTCGGGACAGGGCAAGAGACCCAGTACTTC.

This rearrangement joins TRBV5-4 to TRBJ1-1, with D maybe TRBD1 (5 bases). Germline V gene lookup returns CDR1 SGHNT and CDR2 YYREEE (reference sequence). V lost 3 bases and J lost 2, with 8 bases in between. This CDR3 comprises 13 residues. The CDR3 nucleotides read TGTGCCAGCAGCTCGGACATCAACACTGAAGCTTTCTTT. This codes for CASSSDINTEAFF.

The sample holds a few counts of this clone. The V call is TRBV18, the J call TRBJ1-3; D is uncertain. Trimming left V 0 bases short and J 4 bases short, with 7 bases between. Germline CDR1 reads KGHSH; CDR2 reads LQKENI. The CDR3 covers 14 residues. In DNA form, the CDR3 reads TGTGCCAGCTCACCACCACTGTCGGGAAACACCATATATTTT. It specifies CASSPPLSGNTIYF.

This rearrangement joins TRBV4-1 to TRBJ1-1; 8 bases line up with TRBD1. The CDR3 length is 15 residues. The trim removed 1 base at V and 1 base at J, leaving 2 bases unmatched. CDR1 and CDR2 from the germline V gene are MGHRA and YSYEKL. CDR3 loop: CASSQVGQENTEAFF. As DNA, the CDR3 is TGCGCCAGCAGCCAAGTGGGACAGGAGAACACTGAAGCTTTCTTT.

The sample holds a few counts of this clone. The genes are TRBV5-4 and TRBJ2-3; TRBD1 might be the D (6 bases). The CDR3 covers 15 residues. Trimming took off 3 bases at V and 0 bases at J, with 11 bases between the two ends. CDR1 is SGHNT and CDR2 is YYREEE in the germline V gene (reference sequence). CDR3 nucleotide sequence: TGTGCCAGCAGCTCCCGACAGGACAGCACAGATACGCAGTATTTT. As protein: CASSSRQDSTDTQYF. The full variable domain, in which reference TRBV5-4 and TRBJ2-3 provide the parts outside the CDR3, is ETGVTQSPTHLIKTRGQQVTLRCSSQSGHNTVSWYQQALGQGPQFIFQYYREEENGRGNFPPRFSGLQFPNYSSELNVNALELDDSALYLCASSSRQDSTDTQYFGPGTRLTVL.

This clone was picked up many times. The chain is built from TRBV2 and TRBJ2-3; D unresolved. The CDR3 length is 11 residues. Trimming left V 7 bases short and J 4 bases short, with 6 bases between. The germline V gene encodes CDR1 SNHLY and CDR2 FYNNEI. This chain's CDR3 is CASNSADTQYF. The DNA for the CDR3 is TGTGCCAGCAATTCAGCAGATACGCAGTATTTT.

The chain joins TRBV2 to TRBJ2-3; the D gene is possibly TRBD2 (5 bases). From germline, CDR1 is SNHLY and CDR2 FYNNEI. Deletions cut 6 bases from V and 0 bases from J, with 10 bases between. The CDR3 totals 14 residues. The CDR3 loop reads CASRGGRSTDTQYF. CDR3 nucleotides: TGTGCCAGCAGAGGCGGGCGTAGCACAGATACGCAGTATTTT.

The chain recombines TRBV6-6 with TRBJ1-5, with 9 bases lining up with TRBD1. This CDR3 contains 14 residues. J was trimmed by 4 bases and V by 8 bases; bases with no gene match: 6. CDR1 is MNHNY, CDR2 SVGAGI, per germline (reference sequence). This CDR3 is CASGNRGRNQPQHF. In DNA form, the CDR3 reads TGTGCCAGCGGTAACAGGGGGCGGAATCAGCCCCAGCATTTT.

This clone was seen many times. This chain connects TRBV30 to TRBJ1-6, with TRBD1 matching 9 bases. This CDR3 contains 13 residues. Trimming removed 1 base from V and 8 bases from J; junction bases left unmatched: 0. Germline V gives CDR1 GTSNPN, CDR2 SVGIG (reference sequence). CDR3 nucleotides: TGTGCCTGGAGTGGGACAGGGGATTCACCCCTCCACTTT. Residues: CAWSGTGDSPLHF. The whole variable domain, filled in from reference TRBV30 and TRBJ1-6, reads SQTIHQWPATLVQPVGSPLSLECTVEGTSNPNLYWYRQAAGRGLQLLFYSVGIGQISSEVPQNLSASRPQDRQFILSSKKLLLSDSGFYLCAWSGTGDSPLHFGNGTRLTVT.

This clone was counted only a few times. The CDR3 spells CASSARTSGDLQYEQFF. CDR3 bases: TGTGCCAGCAGCGCCCGGACTAGCGGGGACCTACAGTATGAGCAGTTCTTC. This sequence joins TRBV7-2 and TRBJ2-1, with TRBD2 matching over 12 bases. Germline lookup yields CDR1 SGHTA and CDR2 FQGNSA. V dropped 5 bases and J dropped 8; count of bases not matched to a gene: 13. The CDR3 contains 17 residues.

This clone was counted between two and nine times. The genes are TRBV7-8 and TRBJ1-2; D might be TRBD1 (6 bases). V was cut by 5 bases and J by 2 bases, with 15 bases left in between. Per the germline V gene, CDR1 is SGHVS and CDR2 is FQNEAQ. The CDR3 loop spans 15 amino acids. CDR3 DNA sequence: TGTGCCAGCAGCATTCACCGGGACATAAACTATGGCTACACCTTC. Translating gives CASSIHRDINYGYTF. Looking up the rest from reference TRBV7-8 and TRBJ1-2 gives the full variable domain: GAGVSQSPRYKVAKRGQDVALRCDPISGHVSLFWYQQALGQGPEFLTYFQNEAQLDKSGLPSDRFFAERPEGSVSTLKIQRTQQEDSAVYLCASSIHRDINYGYTFGSGTRLTVV.

This clone was observed a few times. The chain recombines TRBV9 with TRBJ2-3; 8 bases agree with TRBD2. The CDR3 sequence is 15 residues long. Germline values: CDR1 SGDLS, CDR2 YYNGEE. V shed 3 bases, J shed 8 bases, and the junction held 11 bases outside the gene matches. This chain's CDR3 is CASSESGGSVGTQYF. CDR3 nucleotide sequence: TGTGCCAGCAGCGAATCGGGAGGGTCTGTAGGTACGCAGTATTTT.

This clone was detected a few times. This chain links TRBV7-2 with TRBJ1-2, with 8 bases matching TRBD1. Germline CDR1 is SGHTA and CDR2 is FQGNSA. The junction had 2 bases not matched to a gene; V was cut back by 2 bases and J by 3 bases. The CDR3 spans 14 residues. The CDR3, as DNA: TGTGCCAGCAGCTTACAGGGGGCGGACTATGGCTACACCTTC. Its protein is CASSLQGADYGYTF.

This clone has more than one count but fewer than ten. Other DNA sequences in the same sample also yield this CDR3. The rearrangement joins TRBV5-1 to TRBJ1-1, with 7 nucleotides matching TRBD1. Germline V gives CDR1 SGHRS, CDR2 YFSETQ. The CDR3 is 14 amino acids. V lost 4 bases and J lost 2; bases outside the gene matches: 5. In DNA form, the CDR3 reads TGCGCCAGCAGCACCGGGACAGTCAACACTGAAGCTTTCTTT. Residues: CASSTGTVNTEAFF.

There are many counts of this clone. V usage is TRBV28 and J usage is TRBJ2-7, with D possibly being TRBD2 (6 bases). This CDR3 spans 15 amino acids. Germline V CDR1 and CDR2: MDHEN, SYDVKM. V lost 5 bases, J lost 2 bases, and 16 bases lay in between. The CDR3 DNA is TGTGCCAGCAGTAGGAGACTAGTAAAAGCCTACGAGCAGTACTTC. This encodes CASSRRLVKAYEQYF.